The next 21 T cell receptor beta chains were all read from a single sample in a study of T cells in Graves' hyperthyroidism and ophthalmopathy. What was amplified from RNA transcripts were TCR beta CDR3 regions. First-round RT-PCR with HTBI primers amplified the TCR CDR3 region. TCRdb fed the multiplex PCR reads into MiXCR, producing one record per CDR3 protein. The table shows 300,000 to 400,000 distinct CDR3 sequences, with about 20% occurring only once. Source material: blood. These receptors were obtained from a woman in her fifties or sixties with Graves' hyperthyroidism.

In its sample, this clonotype was seen a few times. The chain combines TRBV5-5 with TRBJ1-1; D unresolved. Germline CDR1 and CDR2: SGHKS and YYEKEE (reference sequence). The CDR3 sequence is 15 residues long. V lost 1 base and J lost 1, with 11 bases in between. The CDR3 sequence is CASSLISVWNTEAFF. The CDR3, as DNA: TGTGCCAGCAGCTTGATTTCGGTTTGGAACACTGAAGCTTTCTTT.

The gene calls are TRBV7-9 and TRBJ1-5; TRBD1 might be the D (6 bases). V lost 8 bases and J lost 4, with 12 bases in between. Looked up from germline, CDR1 is SEHNR and CDR2 is FQNEAQ (reference sequence). The CDR3 has 13 amino acids. The CDR3 DNA follows: TGTGCCAGCCGGAGGACAGAGAATCAGCCCCAGCATTTT. Protein product: CASRRTENQPQHF.

DNA for the CDR3: TGTGCCTGGAGTGTCGGGGGATATAGCAATCAGCCCCAGCATTTT. Protein sequence: CAWSVGGYSNQPQHF. The V call is TRBV30, the J call TRBJ1-5, with a weak D call TRBD1 (5 bases). The V gene's germline CDR1 is GTSNPN and CDR2 SVGIG (reference sequence). This CDR3 spans 15 amino acids. Trimming cost V 0 bases and J 0 bases, with 9 bases left between them.

The chain carries TRBV19 and TRBJ2-5, with TRBD1 matching over 7 bases. Germline V CDR1 and CDR2: LNHDA, SQIVND (reference sequence). Trimming cost V 1 base and J 5 bases; bases outside gene matches: 4. The CDR3 loop spans 14 amino acids. Written as DNA, the CDR3 is TGTGCCAGTAGTATAGGACAGGGATCGGAGACCCAGTACTTC. Residues: CASSIGQGSETQYF.

The genes are TRBV7-3 and TRBJ1-1; D might be TRBD1 (5 bases). Germline assignment: CDR1 SGHTA and CDR2 FQGTGA. Deletions cut 2 bases from V and 1 base from J, with 17 bases between. The CDR3 sequence is 17 residues long. The CDR3 DNA follows: TGTGCCAGCAGCTTAGGCTGGGGCGTAAGGGGGAACACTGAAGCTTTCTTT. Translation gives CASSLGWGVRGNTEAFF.

This clonotype has a handful of counts. The chain links TRBV7-9 to TRBJ1-5; 11 bases are shared with TRBD1. CDR3 length equals 16 residues. The germline V gene encodes CDR1 SEHNR and CDR2 FQNEAQ (reference sequence). The trim removed 2 bases at V and 4 bases at J, leaving 4 bases unmatched. The CDR3 sequence: CASSLTGQGVNQPQHF. In DNA, the CDR3 is TGTGCCAGCAGCTTAACGGGACAGGGGGTAAATCAGCCCCAGCATTTT.

J is TRBJ1-4 and V is TRBV4-1, with D perhaps TRBD1 (5 bases). The V end lost 0 bases, the J end lost 7 bases, and 9 bases lay between the germline ends. The CDR3 covers 14 residues. Per germline, CDR1 MGHRA and CDR2 YSYEKL. CDR3 sequence reads: CASSQDRGVEKLFF. For the CDR3, the DNA is TGCGCCAGCAGCCAAGACCGAGGGGTTGAAAAACTGTTTTTT.

The chain carries TRBV20-1 and TRBJ2-7; perhaps D is TRBD1 or TRBD2 (5 bases each). This CDR3 is built from 14 residues. Looked up from germline, CDR1 is DFQATT and CDR2 is SNEGSKA (reference sequence). V was pared by 5 bases and J by 4 bases, with 18 bases between. The CDR3 reads CSASSGRELYEQYV. CDR3 DNA: TGCAGTGCTTCATCGGGCAGGGAGTTGTACGAGCAGTACGTC.

This clonotype was observed a handful of times. The chain carries TRBV7-2 and TRBJ1-5, with TRBD1 as a possible D gene (6 bases). CDR3 length: 15 residues. The V end was cut by 1 base, the J end by 6 bases, with 13 bases between. Per germline, CDR1 SGHTA and CDR2 FQGNSA. For the CDR3, the DNA is TGTGCCAGCAGCTTAGAGGGAGGGGGGACTCAGCCCCAGCATTTT. Translated, it gives CASSLEGGGTQPQHF. Full variable domain (remainder filled in from reference TRBV7-2 and TRBJ1-5): GAGVSQSPSNKVTEKGKDVELRCDPISGHTALYWYRQSLGQGLEFLIYFQGNSAPDKSGLPSDRFSAERTGGSVSTLTIQRTQQEDSAVYLCASSLEGGGTQPQHFGDGTRLSIL.

Many counts were recorded for this clonotype. The CDR3 nucleotides read TGTGCCAGCAGTTTATCGGGGTTGTGGGGCTCCTACAATGAGCAGTTCTTC. As protein: CASSLSGLWGSYNEQFF. This chain connects TRBV27 to TRBJ2-1; the D is unclear. The germline V gene has CDR1 MNHEY and CDR2 SMNVEV (reference sequence). V was pared by 0 bases and J by 0 bases, with 12 bases between. The length of the CDR3 is 17 residues.

The rearrangement joins TRBV20-1 to TRBJ2-1; 10 positions match TRBD1. The CDR3 runs 16 residues. Trimming removed 4 bases from V and 3 bases from J; junction bases left unmatched: 9. The germline V gene has CDR1 DFQATT and CDR2 SNEGSKA (reference sequence). CDR3 protein: CSATPGTGEDYNEQFF. The CDR3 DNA reads as TGCAGTGCTACCCCCGGGACAGGGGAAGACTACAATGAGCAGTTCTTC.

This clonotype has ten or more counts. The chain employs TRBV28 and TRBJ2-7; TRBD1 is a possible D gene (5 bases). Germline values: CDR1 MDHEN, CDR2 SYDVKM. Trimming pared 2 bases from V and 0 bases from J, leaving 14 bases between. The CDR3 is 16 amino acids. Here the CDR3 reads CASSLRAGMSSYEQYF. The CDR3 DNA reads as TGTGCCAGCAGTTTAAGGGCAGGGATGAGCTCCTACGAGCAGTACTTC.

The chain has TRBV7-8 and TRBJ2-3; TRBD2 aligns across 11 bases. CDR1 SGHVS and CDR2 FQNEAQ come from the germline V gene. V was clipped by 3 bases and J by 10 bases; unmatched bases: 12. The CDR3 is 16 residues long. The CDR3 coding sequence is TGTGCCAGCAGCTTCATTACTAGCGGGAGACTAACATCGCAGTATTTT. It encodes CASSFITSGRLTSQYF.

At least ten counts were recorded for this clonotype. V is TRBV5-8 and J is TRBJ1-5; D is unresolved. The CDR3 contains 14 residues. V gave up 5 bases and J gave up 2 bases, with 11 bases separating them. The germline CDR1 and CDR2 sequences are SGHTS and YDEGEE. The CDR3 loop is CASSPQYRNQPQHF. The CDR3 DNA reads TGTGCCAGCAGTCCACAGTACCGCAATCAGCCCCAGCATTTT.

The rearrangement links TRBV29-1 to TRBJ2-1, with D unclear. Germline CDR1 and CDR2: SQVTM and ANQGSEA. The CDR3 is made up of 11 amino acids. V lost 8 bases, J lost 4 bases, and 9 bases lay in between. For the CDR3, the DNA is TGCAGCTTCGACATTTACAATGAGCAGTTCTTC. The encoded protein is CSFDIYNEQFF.

This clonotype was counted a few times. The chain is built from TRBV4-1 and TRBJ2-3; tentative D call: TRBD2 (6 bases). CDR3 length: 13 amino acids. The V end was cut by 0 bases, the J end by 9 bases, with 10 bases between. Germline CDR1 MGHRA, CDR2 YSYEKL. CDR3 sequence reads: CASSQEAGGTQYF. The CDR3, as DNA: TGCGCCAGCAGCCAAGAAGCGGGCGGGACGCAGTATTTT.

This clonotype was seen at least ten times. This CDR3 is CAWSPGLAGEGDEQFF. DNA for the CDR3: TGTGCCTGGAGTCCGGGACTAGCGGGAGAAGGCGATGAGCAGTTCTTC. V usage is TRBV30 and J usage is TRBJ2-1, with 14 nucleotides matching TRBD2. Germline assignment: CDR1 GTSNPN and CDR2 SVGIG (reference sequence). The J segment lost 8 bases and the V segment lost 2 bases, leaving 8 bases of the junction unmatched. The CDR3 is 16 residues long. The full variable domain, its missing parts supplied by reference TRBV30 and TRBJ2-1, is SQTIHQWPATLVQPVGSPLSLECTVEGTSNPNLYWYRQAAGRGLQLLFYSVGIGQISSEVPQNLSASRPQDRQFILSSKKLLLSDSGFYLCAWSPGLAGEGDEQFFGPGTRLTVL.

The J gene is TRBJ2-3, the V gene TRBV20-1, with a possible D match to TRBD2 (6 bases). Trimming stripped 6 bases from V and 1 base from J, with 11 bases between. This CDR3 spans 13 amino acids. CDR1 is DFQATT, CDR2 SNEGSKA, per germline (reference sequence). The CDR3 DNA is TGCAGTGCGCGGGGACCGGGCACAGATACGCAGTATTTT. It codes for CSARGPGTDTQYF.

As to this clonotype: Just one base apart from a much larger clone, this may be a read error. The J gene is TRBJ2-7, the V gene TRBV20-1; 9 bases line up with TRBD2. This CDR3 has 14 amino acids. Trimming took 3 bases from V and 7 from J; bases not matched to a gene: 10. Per the germline V gene, CDR1 is DFQATT and CDR2 is SNEGSKA (reference sequence). This chain's CDR3 is CSASGGLARPEQYF. CDR3 bases: TGCAGTGCTAGTGGGGGACTAGCAAGGCCGGAGCAGTACTTC.

This chain joins TRBV12-3 or TRBV12-4 and TRBJ2-3; D is unclear. This CDR3 comprises 12 residues. Deletions cut 8 bases from V and 4 bases from J, with 10 bases between. For the CDR3, the DNA is TGTGCCAGCGACGCAGATTCAGATACGCAGTATTTT. The encoded protein is CASDADSDTQYF.

The chain carries TRBV12-3 or TRBV12-4 and TRBJ2-2; 7 nucleotides agree with TRBD2. CDR3 length equals 15 residues. V was clipped by 6 bases and J by 0 bases; unmatched bases: 4. The CDR3, as DNA: TGTGCCAGCAGCCAACTAGCGCCGAACACCGGGGAGCTGTTTTTT. As protein: CASSQLAPNTGELFF.